The 29 T cell receptor beta chains presented below share a single source sample, sequenced in a study of cytomegalovirus exposure and HLA in healthy donors. PCR employed 60 Vbeta and 13 Jbeta primers. TCRdb keeps only in-frame clones here, not all; method: immunoSEQ multiplex PCR. The sample lists fewer than 250,000 clones, around four fifths occurring once. The sample was PBMCs. The receptors here all came from a woman aged 45 to 65 in good health and CMV-seropositive.

This chain joins TRBV4-1 and TRBJ2-3; 13 nucleotides align to TRBD2. Germline V gene data show CDR1 as MGHRA and CDR2 as YSYEKL. V dropped 4 bases and J dropped 0; count of bases not matched to a gene: 1. The CDR3 has 16 residues. The CDR3 nucleotides are TGCGCCAGCAGCCTGACTAGCGGGGGGAGCACAGATACGCAGTATTTT. Its translation: CASSLTSGGSTDTQYF.

This clone has a single count. V and J are TRBV7-6 and TRBJ1-1; no firm D call. There are 14 residues in the CDR3. Germline V lookup: CDR1 SGHVS, CDR2 FNYEAQ. The V gene lost 3 bases and the J gene lost 5 bases, with 13 bases spanning the gap. CDR3 in DNA: TGTGCCAGCAGCTTGATCCGCCAGAGGACTGAAGCTTTCTTT. Protein sequence: CASSLIRQRTEAFF.

The V gene is TRBV28, the J gene TRBJ1-4, with 8 nucleotides matching TRBD1. This CDR3 comprises 15 residues. Trimming took 3 bases from V and 5 from J; bases not matched to a gene: 5. Germline assignment: CDR1 MDHEN and CDR2 SYDVKM. CDR3 sequence: CASSFSQGGNEKLFF. CDR3 DNA: TGTGCCAGCAGTTTTTCACAGGGGGGGAATGAAAAACTGTTTTTT.

This clone was found a few times. The chain couples TRBV4-2 to TRBJ1-1; D is possibly TRBD1 (5 bases). The CDR3 has 14 amino acids. Germline lookup yields CDR1 LGHNA and CDR2 YNFKEQ. Trimming stripped 0 bases from V and 1 base from J, with 6 bases between. For the CDR3, the DNA is TGTGCCAGCAGCCAAGATCAGGGGAACACTGAAGCTTTCTTT. Translation: CASSQDQGNTEAFF.

The J gene is TRBJ2-3, the V gene TRBV11-2, with TRBD2 matching 10 bases. With V trimmed by 3 bases and J by 3 bases, 3 bases remained unmatched. The germline gives CDR1 SGHAT, CDR2 FQNNGV. The CDR3 covers 15 residues. CDR3 sequence reads: CASSLSGGVTDTQYF. In DNA, the CDR3 is TGTGCCAGCAGCTTGAGCGGGGGGGTTACAGATACGCAGTATTTT.

The V gene is TRBV4-1, the J gene TRBJ2-7; TRBD2 is a possible D gene (6 bases). The germline V gene encodes CDR1 MGHRA and CDR2 YSYEKL. The germline V and J ends were trimmed by 4 bases and 3 bases, with 13 bases remaining between them. The CDR3 is 14 residues long. The DNA of the CDR3 is TGCGCCAGCAGCCTTGGGAAGGGACTCTACGAGCAGTACTTC. This codes for CASSLGKGLYEQYF.

The chain joins TRBV28 to TRBJ1-2; D not resolved. V lost 3 bases to trimming and J lost 0 bases, with 14 bases between them. The germline CDR1 and CDR2 sequences are MDHEN and SYDVKM. This CDR3 contains 16 residues. Here the CDR3 reads CASSFRGGATNYGYTF. The CDR3 DNA is TGTGCCAGCAGTTTTAGAGGCGGAGCTACTAACTATGGCTACACCTTC.

This clone was observed once. This chain connects TRBV27 to TRBJ2-5; tentatively, D is TRBD2 (6 bases). The CDR3 contains 13 residues. The V end lost 3 bases, the J end lost 4 bases, and 9 bases lay between the germline ends. The germline V gene has CDR1 MNHEY and CDR2 SMNVEV (reference sequence). In DNA, the CDR3 is TGTGCCAGCAGTTTTTTCGGGGGAGAGACCCAGTACTTC. Encoded protein: CASSFFGGETQYF.

The CDR3 is CASSPPGSRNQPQHF. The DNA of the CDR3 is TGTGCCAGCAGCCCCCCCGGTTCCCGCAATCAGCCCCAGCATTTT. The genes are TRBV7-2 and TRBJ1-5; D is ambiguous. The germline gives CDR1 SGHTA, CDR2 FQGNSA. The V end was cut by 5 bases, the J end by 2 bases, with 13 bases between. The CDR3 has 15 residues.

The rearrangement links TRBV4-1 to TRBJ2-1; 12 bases are a match to TRBD1. The CDR3 covers 15 residues. From germline, CDR1 is MGHRA and CDR2 YSYEKL. V dropped 4 bases and J dropped 8; count of bases not matched to a gene: 6. CDR3 DNA sequence: TGCGCCAGCAGCCGTGCCGGGACAGGGGGCGATGAGCAGTTCTTC. This gives the protein CASSRAGTGGDEQFF.

This chain connects TRBV19 to TRBJ1-5, with 9 bases identical to TRBD1. Trimming cost V 2 bases and J 1 base; bases outside gene matches: 9. Germline values: CDR1 LNHDA, CDR2 SQIVND (reference sequence). The CDR3 is 18 amino acids. The CDR3 nucleotides read TGTGCCAGTAGTATACCGGGACAGGGCCTTTTGAGCAATCAGCCCCAGCATTTT. It encodes CASSIPGQGLLSNQPQHF. Full variable domain (rest looked up from reference TRBV19 and TRBJ1-5): DGGITQSPKYLFRKEGQNVTLSCEQNLNHDAMYWYRQDPGQGLRLIYYSQIVNDFQKGDIAEGYSVSREKKESFPLTVTSAQKNPTAFYLCASSIPGQGLLSNQPQHFGDGTRLSIL.

The chain recombines TRBV5-1 with TRBJ2-1; 7 nucleotides agree with TRBD1. Per the germline V gene, CDR1 is SGHRS and CDR2 is YFSETQ. J gave up 8 bases and V 4 bases, and 3 bases lay outside the gene matches. The CDR3 length is 12 residues. The chain's CDR3 is CASSQQGYEQFF. DNA for the CDR3: TGCGCCAGCAGCCAACAGGGGTATGAGCAGTTCTTC. Drawing the rest from reference TRBV5-1 and TRBJ2-1, the complete variable domain is KAGVTQTPRYLIKTRGQQVTLSCSPISGHRSVSWYQQTPGQGLQFLFEYFSETQRNKGNFPGRFSGRQFSNSRSEMNVSTLELGDSALYLCASSQQGYEQFFGPGTRLTVL.

This clone has more than one count but fewer than ten. V gene TRBV10-2 combines with J gene TRBJ1-6, with D hard to call. The V end lost 7 bases, the J end lost 9 bases, and 13 bases lay between the germline ends. This CDR3 spans 13 amino acids. CDR1 and CDR2 from the germline V gene are WSHSY and SAAADI. For the CDR3, the DNA is TGCGCCAGCATGGGCGGGGTTAGTTCACCCCTCCACTTT. This codes for CASMGGVSSPLHF.

The chain employs TRBV5-1 and TRBJ2-1, with D maybe TRBD1 (5 bases). Trimming removed 0 bases from V and 3 bases from J, with 19 bases in between. Germline lookup yields CDR1 SGHRS and CDR2 YFSETQ. This CDR3 contains 18 residues. The CDR3 nucleotides read TGCGCCAGCAGCTTGGGCTCCCACCCACAGGCGAACTACAATGAGCAGTTCTTC. Translating it yields CASSLGSHPQANYNEQFF.

The chain is built from TRBV6-5 and TRBJ1-5; 7 nucleotides line up with TRBD1. CDR1 is MNHEY, CDR2 SVGAGI, per germline. This CDR3 comprises 14 residues. V was clipped by 3 bases and J by 7 bases; unmatched bases: 6. This CDR3 is CASSYDRVEQPQHF. CDR3 nucleotide sequence: TGTGCCAGCAGTTATGACAGGGTCGAACAGCCCCAGCATTTT.

The chain uses TRBV13 and TRBJ1-2; 7 positions agree with TRBD1. The length of the CDR3 is 17 residues. With 5 bases clipped from V and 1 base from J, the junction kept 13 bases outside the gene matches. Germline assignment: CDR1 PRHDT and CDR2 FYEKMQ (reference sequence). The CDR3 spells CASSPDSYTGDNYGYTF. In nucleotides, the CDR3 is TGTGCCAGCAGCCCAGATTCGTATACAGGGGATAACTATGGCTACACCTTC.

This rearrangement joins TRBV7-2 to TRBJ1-1; 9 nucleotides line up with TRBD1. This CDR3 comprises 14 residues. After removal of 5 bases from V and 4 bases from J, the junction contained 5 bases not matched to a gene. From germline, CDR1 is SGHTA and CDR2 FQGNSA. DNA of the CDR3: TGTGCCAGCAGCCGAAGGACAGGGGCCACTGAAGCTTTCTTT. As protein: CASSRRTGATEAFF.

The chain links TRBV5-1 to TRBJ2-1; D is perhaps TRBD2 (7 bases). V was trimmed by 6 bases and J by 5 bases, leaving 15 bases between them. The CDR3 extends over 14 amino acids. Germline CDR1 and CDR2: SGHRS and YFSETQ. The CDR3: CASTRGGEDNEQFF. CDR3 nucleotide sequence: TGCGCCAGCACCAGGGGAGGGGAAGACAATGAGCAGTTCTTC. Full variable domain (outside the CDR3, taken from reference TRBV5-1 and TRBJ2-1): KAGVTQTPRYLIKTRGQQVTLSCSPISGHRSVSWYQQTPGQGLQFLFEYFSETQRNKGNFPGRFSGRQFSNSRSEMNVSTLELGDSALYLCASTRGGEDNEQFFGPGTRLTVL.

The chain carries TRBV18 and TRBJ1-6; D gene ambiguous. V was trimmed by 3 bases and J by 7 bases, leaving 16 bases between them. Germline V gives CDR1 KGHSH, CDR2 LQKENI. The CDR3 runs to 16 residues. CDR3 region: CASSPTGTEVNSPLHF. The DNA of the CDR3 is TGTGCCAGCTCACCGACCGGAACAGAAGTCAATTCACCCCTCCACTTT.

This clone was counted only a few times. This chain joins TRBV2 and TRBJ1-4; tentative D call: TRBD1 (5 bases). V lost 7 bases to trimming and J lost 10 bases, with 16 bases between them. The CDR3 is 13 amino acids. The V gene's germline CDR1 is SNHLY and CDR2 FYNNEI. CDR3 coding DNA: TGTGCCAGCAAACTGGAGGGTGGGGGAAAACTGTTTTTT. Its protein is CASKLEGGGKLFF. The full variable domain, its missing parts supplied by reference TRBV2 and TRBJ1-4, is EPEVTQTPSHQVTQMGQEVILRCVPISNHLYFYWYRQILGQKVEFLVSFYNNEISEKSEIFDDQFSVERPDGSNFTLKIRSTKLEDSAMYFCASKLEGGGKLFFGSGTQLSVL.

The chain joins TRBV28 to TRBJ1-5; D perhaps matches TRBD1 (6 bases). The CDR3 has 17 residues. V lost 5 bases and J lost 4, with 21 bases in between. Germline V gene data show CDR1 as MDHEN and CDR2 as SYDVKM. The CDR3 DNA is TGTGCCAGCAGTCCTCATCCCGGGACAACTAAGAATCAGCCCCAGCATTTT. It translates to CASSPHPGTTKNQPQHF.

The V and J genes are TRBV7-3 and TRBJ2-5; no reliable D call. The CDR3 has 14 residues. CDR1 is SGHTA, CDR2 FQGTGA, per germline. The V and J ends lost 5 bases and 7 bases respectively, with 17 bases between them. CDR3 residues: CASSPNSRVGTQYF. The DNA of the CDR3 is TGTGCCAGCAGCCCAAACAGCCGCGTCGGGACCCAGTACTTC. The full variable domain, its missing parts supplied by reference TRBV7-3 and TRBJ2-5, is GAGVSQTPSNKVTEKGKYVELRCDPISGHTALYWYRQSLGQGPEFLIYFQGTGAADDSGLPNDRFFAVRPEGSVSTLKIQRTERGDSAVYLCASSPNSRVGTQYFGPGTRLLVL.

The chain couples TRBV5-1 to TRBJ2-6; D might be TRBD2 (6 bases). The germline gives CDR1 SGHRS, CDR2 YFSETQ. The germline V and J ends were trimmed by 1 base and 2 bases, with 13 bases remaining between them. The CDR3 length is 17 residues. Here the CDR3 DNA reads TGCGCCAGCAGCTTGTCGTCCGGGGGACCTGGGGCCAACGTCCTGACTTTC. Amino acids: CASSLSSGGPGANVLTF.

The V call is TRBV7-6, the J call TRBJ1-3; D remains ambiguous. The CDR3 has 17 residues. Trimming removed 2 bases at V and 0 bases at J, with 14 bases between. Germline assignment: CDR1 SGHVS and CDR2 FNYEAQ. The DNA of the CDR3 is TGTGCCAGCAGCTTATCGCCGGGAGACCGCTCTGGAAACACCATATATTTT. Amino acids: CASSLSPGDRSGNTIYF.

The V gene is TRBV29-1, the J gene TRBJ2-1, with 12 bases aligning to TRBD1. The CDR3 length is 14 residues. V lost 6 bases, J lost 6 bases, and 6 bases stayed unmatched. Germline CDR1 is SQVTM and CDR2 is ANQGSEA. CDR3 in DNA: TGCAGCGTGGAGGGACAGGGGGCTATCAATGAGCAGTTCTTC. This codes for CSVEGQGAINEQFF.

This clone was counted only a few times. The chain is built from TRBV5-6 and TRBJ1-6, with 9 bases that match TRBD1. The CDR3 runs to 15 residues. From germline, CDR1 is SGHDT and CDR2 YYEEEE. Unmatched junction bases numbered 4, after V lost 4 bases and J lost 5 bases. CDR3 protein: CASSPGTGNNSPLHF. DNA of the CDR3: TGTGCCAGCAGCCCGGGGACAGGGAATAATTCACCCCTCCACTTT. The whole variable domain, filled in from reference TRBV5-6 and TRBJ1-6, reads DAGVTQSPTHLIKTRGQQVTLRCSPKSGHDTVSWYQQALGQGPQFIFQYYEEEERQRGNFPDRFSGHQFPNYSSELNVNALLLGDSALYLCASSPGTGNNSPLHFGNGTRLTVT.

The rearrangement joins TRBV28 to TRBJ1-5, with D hard to call. The V gene's germline CDR1 is MDHEN and CDR2 SYDVKM. This CDR3 comprises 13 residues. The V and J ends lost 2 bases and 7 bases respectively, with 9 bases between them. The CDR3 DNA reads as TGTGCCAGCAGTTTACCCCGGTACCAGCCCCAGCATTTT. Its translation: CASSLPRYQPQHF.

V and J are TRBV5-6 and TRBJ2-5; a weak D match, TRBD1 (6 bases). The J call may be faulty, since TRBJ2-7 better matches the DNA end. The CDR3 consists of 15 residues. Looked up from germline, CDR1 is SGHDT and CDR2 is YYEEEE. The CDR3 here is CASSLPGQSSYEQYF. CDR3 nucleotides: TGTGCCAGCAGCTTGCCCGGACAGAGCTCCTACGAGCAGTACTTC.

The chain couples TRBV6-6 to TRBJ2-1; 8 bases map to TRBD1. V lost 3 bases and J lost 3; bases outside the gene matches: 4. The length of the CDR3 is 15 residues. The germline V gene has CDR1 MNHNY and CDR2 SVGAGI (reference sequence). This CDR3 reads CASSYSGTGYNEQFF. The DNA of the CDR3 is TGTGCCAGCAGTTATAGTGGGACAGGCTACAATGAGCAGTTCTTC.